This TCR beta chain stems from a study of spatial heterogeneity in lung cancer. Study-wide results and limits: When ubiquitous and regional expanded TCRs were counted, their numbers tracked ubiquitous and regional nonsynonymous mutations, respectively. Counts that tracked tumor mutation counts were those of expanded intratumoral alpha and beta TCRs.

In this sample, this clonotype is medium-sized. The antigen remains unidentified. Being off target in a library aimed at alpha chains, this beta chain has a size of little meaning. Time point described: sample taken at primary tumor resection. From the 5' RACE reads, TCRdb called clonotypes with MiXCR, one entry per CDR3 protein. The top ten clones hold 30% to 40% of a sample with about 5,100 distinct CDR3 sequences, approximately 5.8% of them seen once. Unmatched junction bases numbered 9, after V lost 5 bases and J lost 5 bases. Germline loops: CDR1 SEHNR, CDR2 FQNEAQ (reference sequence). There are 16 residues in the CDR3.

The sequencing here drew on lung tumor tissue, taken at surgery. The sequence derives from a female donor with early-stage non-small cell lung cancer. V usage is TRBV7-9 and J usage is TRBJ1-4; 9 bases are a match to TRBD1. CDR3 in DNA: TGTGCCAGCAGCATAAGATCGGGACAGGGAAATGAAAAACTGTTTTTT. Amino acids: CASSIRSGQGNEKLFF.